A selection of T cell receptor beta chains follows, all from one sample in a study of cytomegalovirus exposure and HLA in healthy donors. Data came from immunoSEQ multiplex PCR; TCRdb stores just in-frame clones and leaves some out. The repertoire holds over 100,000 clones, with 66% as singletons. The sequencing sample was made of PBMCs. These receptor sequences come from a young man in good health and CMV-seronegative. CDR3s include the opening cysteine and the closing phenylalanine or tryptophan. A D gene is named only where the DNA matches it firmly. Rows give clone size only sometimes, using once, few, many, or a class for an expanded clone.

J gene | D gene | clone size | V gene | CDR3 protein | CDR3 DNA
TRBJ2-7 | . | . | TRBV6-6 | CATGTGGTYEQYF | TGTGCCACCGGGACGGGGGGCACCTACGAGCAGTACTTC
TRBJ2-1 | TRBD2 | . | TRBV7-8 | CASSSRLAGGYNEQFF | TGTGCCAGCAGCTCCCGTTTAGCGGGGGGTTACAATGAGCAGTTCTTC
TRBJ2-5 | . | once | TRBV4-2 | CASSQGFGQTGETQYF | TGTGCCAGCAGCCAAGGGTTTGGCCAAACGGGAGAGACCCAGTACTTC
TRBJ1-4 | . | . | TRBV6-1 | CASLSGTNEKLFF | TGTGCCAGCCTCTCAGGGACTAATGAAAAACTGTTTTTT
TRBJ2-2 | TRBD2 | . | TRBV19 | CASTSGGNTGELFF | TGTGCCAGTACTAGCGGGGGCAACACCGGGGAGCTGTTTTTT
TRBJ2-6 | . | . | TRBV4-1 | CASSHGSGANVLTF | TGCGCCAGCAGCCACGGTTCTGGGGCCAACGTCCTGACTTTC
TRBJ2-4 | TRBD1 | . | TRBV28 | CASSLWGTGADTENIQYF | TGTGCCAGCAGTTTATGGGGGACAGGGGCAGATACAGAAAACATTCAGTACTTC
TRBJ2-7 | TRBD2 | . | TRBV27 | CASSGGGYEQYF | TGTGCCAGCAGCGGGGGGGGATACGAGCAGTACTTC
TRBJ2-2 | TRBD1 | . | TRBV6-1 | CATRDRGSGELFF | TGTGCCACCCGGGACAGGGGGAGCGGGGAGCTGTTTTTT
TRBJ2-5 | . | once | TRBV9 | CASSVERQETQYF | TGTGCCAGCAGCGTAGAGAGGCAAGAGACCCAGTACTTC
TRBJ1-1 | . | few | TRBV5-4 | CASSGRIGEAFF | TGTGCCAGCAGCGGGCGTATTGGTGAAGCTTTCTTT
TRBJ2-7 | TRBD1 | few | TRBV30 | CAFSNAGTGFSYEQYF | TGTGCCTTCTCAAATGCCGGGACAGGGTTTAGCTACGAGCAGTACTTC
TRBJ1-3 | . | once | TRBV7-8 | CASSFLSSRVFSGNTIYF | TGTGCCAGCAGCTTCTTATCTTCCAGGGTTTTCTCTGGAAACACCATATATTTT
TRBJ1-2 | . | . | TRBV9 | CASSVEWWGYGYPF | TGTGCCAGCAGCGTAGAATGGTGGGGCTATGGCTACCCCTTC
TRBJ1-2 | . | . | TRBV30 | CAWSPRVDYGYTF | TGTGCCTGGAGCCCCAGGGTGGACTATGGCTACACCTTC
TRBJ2-3 | TRBD2 | . | TRBV5-4 | CASSSPLAGEETQYF | TGTGCCAGCAGCTCGCCACTAGCGGGGGAGGAGACGCAGTATTTT
TRBJ2-5 | TRBD2 | few | TRBV6-5 | CASSSGGPWQETQYF | TGTGCCAGCAGTTCGGGGGGGCCCTGGCAAGAGACCCAGTACTTC
TRBJ2-5 | . | . | TRBV28 | CASQELGQETQYF | TGTGCCAGCCAAGAGCTGGGGCAGGAGACCCAGTACTTC
TRBJ1-1 | . | . | TRBV7-9 | CASSLDEANTEAFF | TGTGCCAGCAGCTTAGACGAGGCCAACACTGAAGCTTTCTTT
TRBJ2-1 | TRBD2 | . | TRBV9 | CASSVGGGLSSYNEQFF | TGTGCCAGCAGCGTAGGCGGGGGGCTGAGCTCCTACAATGAGCAGTTCTTC
TRBJ2-2 | . | . | TRBV2 | CASSEQGTGELFF | TGTGCCAGCAGTGAACAGGGGACCGGGGAGCTGTTTTTT
TRBJ2-5 | . | . | TRBV7-9 | CASNPLYEETQYF | TGTGCCAGCAACCCCTTGTATGAGGAGACCCAGTACTTC
TRBJ2-3 | TRBD1 | once | TRBV19 | CASSIWDRDTDTQYF | TGTGCCAGTAGTATTTGGGACAGAGACACAGATACGCAGTATTTT
TRBJ2-4 | . | . | TRBV29-1 | CSVELSVVAKNIQYF | TGCAGCGTTGAACTGTCGGTTGTAGCCAAAAACATTCAGTACTTC
TRBJ2-7 | TRBD1 | . | TRBV27 | CASNTPGTGLYEQYF | TGTGCCAGCAACACCCCAGGGACAGGGCTCTACGAGCAGTACTTC
TRBJ2-7 | TRBD1 | few | TRBV10-3 | CAIKTGQGVIHEQYF | TGTGCCATCAAAACGGGACAGGGGGTCATCCACGAGCAGTACTTC
TRBJ2-3 | TRBD1 | few | TRBV10-3 | CAIKGTGQTDTQYF | TGTGCCATCAAAGGGACAGGACAGACAGATACGCAGTATTTT
TRBJ1-5 | TRBD1 | . | TRBV6-1 | CASISGTVTNQPQHF | TGTGCCAGCATTTCCGGGACAGTGACCAATCAGCCCCAGCATTTT
TRBJ2-1 | . | . | TRBV9 | CASSVSGGQGNEQFF | TGTGCCAGCAGCGTCTCAGGGGGGCAAGGAAATGAGCAGTTCTTC